What follows is one T cell receptor beta chain and its context. The antigen is unknown. This record comes from a study of post-analysis software for immune sequencing data. The study's findings and limits: Under F measure analysis, samples from one preparation batch co-clustered strongly. Relative to controls, patients had 5 or 6 TRBV segments at higher frequency, with TRBV5-6, TRBV5-1 and TRBV20-1 among these.

This CDR3 contains 15 residues. V dropped 6 bases and J dropped 4; count of bases not matched to a gene: 9. Germline V gene data show CDR1 as DFQATT and CDR2 as SNEGSKA (reference sequence). Presence of unique molecular identifiers characterized the TCR beta cDNA libraries. Via MiXCR, TCRdb re-called the PCR reads, giving one row per CDR3 protein. This table has some 690,000 distinct CDR3 sequences, roughly 30% appearing once. The sequencing sample was made of blood. J is TRBJ1-6 and V is TRBV20-1; 7 bases fit TRBD1. The clonotype originates from a girl between 10 and 17 years old with multiple sclerosis. CDR3 DNA: TGCAGTGCGATGGCGGGACAGCCGTATAATTCACCCCTCCACTTT. This encodes CSAMAGQPYNSPLHF.